Listed below are T cell receptor beta chains from one sample, sequenced in a study of early stage breast cancer tumors. Method: immunoSEQ multiplex PCR; TCRdb's copy keeps in-frame clones and lacks some. The top ten hold under 20% of the sample, which has some 4,500 clones, about 55% seen once. Sequencing used breast tumor tissue. All receptors derive from a person in their fifties or sixties with breast cancer. CDR3s include the opening cysteine and the closing phenylalanine or tryptophan. The order of the fields is D gene, clone size, J gene, V gene, CDR3 DNA, CDR3 protein. D genes are given only for firm matches. Clone sizes are given selectively: once, few, many, or a class where the clone is expanded.

.	.	TRBJ1-1	TRBV29-1	TGCAGCTCTTCCTTGTCTGGTGAGCAAATGAACACTGAAGCTTTCTTT	CSSSLSGEQMNTEAFF
TRBD1	.	TRBJ2-3	TRBV18	TGTGCCAGCCAACGTGGGACAGGGAAAACAGATACGCAGTATTTT	CASQRGTGKTDTQYF
.	.	TRBJ2-3	TRBV7-3	TGTGCCAGCAGCTCCGCCCGCGGTCTGGGGGATACGCAGTATTTT	CASSSARGLGDTQYF
.	.	TRBJ1-2	TRBV11-3	TGTGCCAGCAGCTTATCGCAGTATCGGGATCCATCCTATGGCTACACCTTC	CASSLSQYRDPSYGYTF
.	.	TRBJ2-2	TRBV5-5	TGTGCCAGCAGCTTGAGCCCTAACAGTAACACCGGGGAGCTGTTTTTT	CASSLSPNSNTGELFF
TRBD1	.	TRBJ1-4	TRBV18	TGTGCCAGCTCACCGGACAGGGTTAGAGAAAAACTGCTTTTT	CASSPDRVREKLLF
TRBD2	.	TRBJ2-3	TRBV19	TGTGCCAGTAAGGGGGGGACTAGCAGTTCCAGCACAGATACGCAGTATTTT	CASKGGTSSSSTDTQYF
.	.	TRBJ2-1	TRBV13	TGTGCCAGCATAGGCCAGGAAAATGAGCAGTTCTTC	CASIGQENEQFF
.	.	TRBJ1-1	TRBV5-8	TGTGCCAGCAGCTTAGATCGGGCAGGGGAAGCTTTCTTT	CASSLDRAGEAFF
.	few	TRBJ1-1	TRBV4-3	TGCGCCAGCAGCTCCCGCCCAGGGAGAAACACTGAAGCTTTCTTT	CASSSRPGRNTEAFF
.	.	TRBJ2-2	TRBV14	TGTGCCAGCAGCCAAGACTATTGGACTGAAACCGGCGGGGAGCTGTTTTTT	CASSQDYWTETGGELFF
.	.	TRBJ2-5	TRBV5-1	TGCGCCAGCAGCTTGGGGGGACATCTAGCATTCGGGACCAGCCAAGAGACCCAGTACTTC	CASSLGGHLAFGTSQETQYF
TRBD2	few	TRBJ2-1	TRBV7-8	TGTGCCAGCAGCTCAGGGACTAGCTCCTACAATGAGCAGTTCTTC	CASSSGTSSYNEQFF
.	.	TRBJ1-1	TRBV2	TGTGCCAGCAGGGACCAGGCAAACACTGAAGCTTTCTTT	CASRDQANTEAFF
TRBD2	.	TRBJ2-1	TRBV7-9	TGTGCCAGCAGTCCCCGGGGGGGGCCATCCCTCAATGAGCAGTTCTTC	CASSPRGGPSLNEQFF
TRBD2	.	TRBJ2-3	TRBV5-1	TGCGCCAGCCGTCCGTCTAGCGGGGGAGGCACAGATACGCAGTATTTT	CASRPSSGGGTDTQYF
TRBD2	.	TRBJ2-5	TRBV11-3	TGTGCCAGCAGCGCCGGGACTAGCGGATACCAAGAGACCCAGTACTTC	CASSAGTSGYQETQYF
TRBD1	.	TRBJ1-2	TRBV6-1	TGTGCCAGCACCTGGGACAGGGACAACTATGGCTACACCTTC	CASTWDRDNYGYTF
TRBD1	.	TRBJ1-2	TRBV19	TGTGCCAGTAGCCGTTGGACGGGACAGGGGCGCCGGGTCTATGGCTACACCTTC	CASSRWTGQGRRVYGYTF
.	.	TRBJ2-2	TRBV5-5	TGTGCCACCTCGGGAGACTACACCGGGGAGCTGTTTTTT	CATSGDYTGELFF
TRBD2	.	TRBJ2-1	TRBV5-1	TGCGCCAGCCAAACGGGAGGGGCACACAATGAGCAGTTCTTC	CASQTGGAHNEQFF
.	.	TRBJ2-1	TRBV7-2	TGTGCCAGCAGCTTAGCGGGGACTGAGCAGTTCTTC	CASSLAGTEQFF
.	.	TRBJ1-5	TRBV7-2	TGTGCCAGCAGCCCCCGGCAGGGCGGCAATCAGCCCCAGCATTTT	CASSPRQGGNQPQHF
TRBD2	few	TRBJ2-5	TRBV25-1	TGTGCCAGCGTCCGAGCGGGACGAGAGACCCAGTACTTC	CASVRAGRETQYF
.	.	TRBJ2-7	TRBV9	TGTGCCAGCAGCGTAGGCCTAACCTACGAGCAGTACTTC	CASSVGLTYEQYF
.	.	TRBJ2-5	TRBV5-1	TGCGCCAGCAGCTCCCCTCCCGAGGGGTACCAAGAGACCCAGTACTTC	CASSSPPEGYQETQYF
.	.	TRBJ2-2	TRBV14	TGTGCCAGCAGCCGGGGGGCCGGGGAGCTGTTTTTT	CASSRGAGELFF
TRBD1	.	TRBJ2-2	TRBV5-4	TGTGCCAGCAGCCAAGGACAGGGGGCGAACACCGGGGAGCTGTTTTTT	CASSQGQGANTGELFF
.	.	TRBJ2-7	TRBV19	TGTGCCAGTAGCCTGACGGTGCTATACGAGCAGTACTTC	CASSLTVLYEQYF
.	.	TRBJ2-3	TRBV7-8	TGTGCCAGCAGCCTAAATTGGGGCAGCACAGATACGCAGTATTTT	CASSLNWGSTDTQYF
.	few	TRBJ1-2	TRBV10-1	TGCGCCAGCAGTGATCTACCGGGGGACAAATATGGCTACACCTTC	CASSDLPGDKYGYTF
.	few	TRBJ1-4	TRBV19	TGTGCCAGTAGAATGGAGAGGACGGCTGAAAAACTGTTTTTT	CASRMERTAEKLFF
.	.	TRBJ2-1	TRBV5-1	TGCGCCAGCAGCCTCACCCTCTCCGGGAGCGGAAATGAGCAGTTCTTC	CASSLTLSGSGNEQFF
.	.	TRBJ2-1	TRBV20-1	TGCAGTGCTTTAACAGGGATTGAGCAGTTCTTC	CSALTGIEQFF
TRBD2	.	TRBJ2-5	TRBV11-3	TGTGCCAGCAGCTCCGGACTAGCGGGAGGGCCGGAGACCCAGTACTTC	CASSSGLAGGPETQYF
.	.	TRBJ1-1	TRBV19	TGTGCCAGTAGTATAGACCGCGGTCGTGAAGCTTTCTTT	CASSIDRGREAFF
TRBD1	once	TRBJ1-2	TRBV6-5	TGTGCCAGCAGTGCAAGGGGGCGTGGCTATGGCTACACCTTC	CASSARGRGYGYTF
TRBD1	.	TRBJ2-2	TRBV12-5	TGTGCTAGTGCCCTATACCTGGGACAGGGGGCCGGCGGGGAGCTGTTTTTT	CASALYLGQGAGGELFF
.	.	TRBJ2-3	TRBV7-2	TGTGCCAGCAGCTCGCCGCGACTAGCAGATACGCAGTATTTT	CASSSPRLADTQYF
.	.	TRBJ1-5	TRBV6-1	TGTGCCAGCAGTGAATTGGGGCAGTCCAATCAGCCCCAGCATTTT	CASSELGQSNQPQHF
.	.	TRBJ1-1	TRBV25-1	TGTGCCAGCAGTGAATCGGGGTACACTGAAGCTTTCTTT	CASSESGYTEAFF
TRBD1	.	TRBJ1-6	TRBV4-3	TGCGCCAGCAGCGAAGTATTCTCCGGGACAGAAAATTCACCCCTCCACTTT	CASSEVFSGTENSPLHF